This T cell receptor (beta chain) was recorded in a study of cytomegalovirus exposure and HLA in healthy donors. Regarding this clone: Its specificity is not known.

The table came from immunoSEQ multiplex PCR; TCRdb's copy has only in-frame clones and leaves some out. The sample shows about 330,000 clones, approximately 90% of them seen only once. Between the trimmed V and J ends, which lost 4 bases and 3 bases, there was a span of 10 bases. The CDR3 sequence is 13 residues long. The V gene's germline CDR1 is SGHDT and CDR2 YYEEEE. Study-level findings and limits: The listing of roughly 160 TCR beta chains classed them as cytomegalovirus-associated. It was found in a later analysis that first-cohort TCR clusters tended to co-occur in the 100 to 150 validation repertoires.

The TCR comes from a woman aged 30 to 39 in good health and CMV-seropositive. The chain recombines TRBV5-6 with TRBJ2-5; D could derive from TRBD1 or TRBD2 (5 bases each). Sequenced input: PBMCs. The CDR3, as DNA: TGTGCCAGCAGCGAGCGAGGGGAAGAGACCCAGTACTTC. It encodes CASSERGEETQYF.